The 24 T cell receptor beta chains listed next were all sequenced from one sample in a study of T cell repertoires in cytomegalovirus infection. Each CDR3 protein gets one entry after TCRdb re-called the reads with MiXCR. The repertoire holds nearly 650,000 distinct CDR3 sequences, with roughly 26% as singletons. Material for sequencing was CD8+ T cells from PBMCs. The receptor source for this set is a human donor in good health (CMV status not recorded). Some clones in this sample may be carry-over from other donors' samples.

The V gene is TRBV19, the J gene TRBJ1-6; no reliable D call. Germline V CDR1 and CDR2: LNHDA, SQIVND (reference sequence). The ends were cut back, 0 bases at V and 10 bases at J, with 10 bases in the middle. This CDR3 has 14 residues. The CDR3 spells CASSIEAGGSPLHF. The CDR3 DNA reads TGTGCCAGTAGTATAGAAGCGGGAGGCTCACCCCTCCACTTT.

CDR3 in amino acids: CASSFGAGSEDEQFF. The CDR3 DNA reads as TGTGCCAGCAGCTTCGGGGCAGGGTCGGAGGATGAGCAGTTCTTC. The chain employs TRBV13 and TRBJ2-1, with D possibly called TRBD1 or TRBD2 (5 bases each). This CDR3 region has 15 residues. Germline assignment: CDR1 PRHDT and CDR2 FYEKMQ (reference sequence). The ends were cut back, 3 bases at V and 8 bases at J, with 17 bases in the middle.

The chain is built from TRBV14 and TRBJ2-7, with D maybe TRBD1 (5 bases). CDR3 size: 12 residues. The V and J ends lost 2 bases and 3 bases respectively, with 5 bases between them. Germline values: CDR1 SGHDN, CDR2 FVKESK. The CDR3 loop is CASSQQGYEQYV. In nucleotides, the CDR3 is TGTGCCAGCAGCCAACAGGGCTACGAGCAGTACGTC.

The gene calls are TRBV6-8 and TRBJ2-5; maybe TRBD2 (6 bases). This CDR3 is built from 15 residues. Between the trimmed V and J ends, which lost 2 bases and 4 bases, there was a span of 14 bases. The germline V gene encodes CDR1 MNHGY and CDR2 SAAAGT. As DNA, the CDR3 is TGTGCCAGCAGTTACCTCCCGCGGGGTCGAGAGACCCAGTACTTC. Its protein product is CASSYLPRGRETQYF.

The chain employs TRBV6-2 or TRBV6-3 and TRBJ2-1, with a weak D call TRBD1 (5 bases). Germline V gene data show CDR1 as MNHEY and CDR2 as SVGEGT. V lost 5 bases to trimming and J lost 5 bases, with 16 bases between them. The CDR3 has 15 residues. CDR3 loop: CASSPDSFGDNEQFF. CDR3 nucleotide sequence: TGTGCCAGCAGTCCCGACAGTTTTGGGGACAATGAGCAGTTCTTC.

This chain joins TRBV6-7 and TRBJ1-5, with D possibly matching TRBD1 (5 bases). TRBV6-7 has ORF status, its function being uncertain. Trimming stripped 2 bases from V and 7 bases from J, with 24 bases between. The CDR3 has 18 residues. CDR3 DNA: TGTGCCAGCAGTTACCGCGGCACAAGGGATGCGGGGGACCAGCCCCAGCATTTT. It specifies CASSYRGTRDAGDQPQHF.

V and J are TRBV2 and TRBJ2-2; D could derive from TRBD1 or TRBD2 (5 bases each). The CDR3 length is 12 residues. Germline assignment: CDR1 SNHLY and CDR2 FYNNEI. Trimming took off 7 bases at V and 9 bases at J, with 12 bases between the two ends. CDR3 bases: TGTGCCAGCATGGCCGGGGACCGGGAGCTGTTTTTT. Translating gives CASMAGDRELFF.

Concerning this clonotype itself: A much larger clone differs by one base, so this may be a read error. V gene TRBV7-6 combines with J gene TRBJ2-3; D unclear. This CDR3 comprises 14 residues. Germline V gene data show CDR1 as SGHVS and CDR2 as FNYEAQ. The CDR3 bases are TGTGCCAGCAGCTTCCTTGGATATTCAGATAGGCAGTATTTT. Residues: CASSFLGYSDRQYF.

Ten or more counts support this clonotype. J is TRBJ2-3 and V is TRBV6-2 or TRBV6-3; 11 bases line up with TRBD2. The CDR3 covers 17 residues. The V gene end was trimmed by 4 bases and the J gene end by 6 bases; junction bases not matched to a gene: 12. Per the germline V gene, CDR1 is MNHEY and CDR2 is SVGEGT. The CDR3 is CASSWHPGLADTDTQYF. As DNA, the CDR3 is TGTGCCAGCAGTTGGCACCCGGGACTAGCGGACACTGATACGCAGTATTTT.

About this clonotype: This could be a read error, since a much larger clone is one nucleotide away. The chain joins TRBV7-2 to TRBJ2-3, with TRBD1 matching over 9 bases. Trimming removed 4 bases from V and 4 bases from J; junction bases left unmatched: 15. CDR1 and CDR2 (germline): SGHTA, FQGNSA. The CDR3 consists of 18 residues. CDR3 residues: CASSSSSWDREPADTQYF. The CDR3 region has the DNA TGTGCCAGCAGCTCATCATCGTGGGACAGGGAACCGGCAGATACGCAGTATTTT.

V usage is TRBV14 and J usage is TRBJ2-3; 7 bases are a match to TRBD2. The length of the CDR3 is 15 residues. Trimming at V came to 4 bases and at J to 2 bases, leaving 6 bases not matched to a gene. Germline V gene sequence: CDR1 SGHDN, CDR2 FVKESK. CDR3 sequence (DNA): TGTGCCAGCAGCCCCCTAGCGGTTAACACAGATACGCAGTATTTT. Amino acids: CASSPLAVNTDTQYF.

This clonotype was detected ten times or more. The gene calls are TRBV7-8 and TRBJ1-1; TRBD1 aligns across 8 bases. Germline V CDR1 and CDR2: SGHVS, FQNEAQ. V trimming: 5 bases; J trimming: 0 bases; junction bases outside the gene matches: 5. This CDR3 is built from 15 residues. The CDR3 sequence is CASSGQGQLNTEAFF. CDR3 nucleotides: TGTGCCAGCAGCGGACAGGGACAGCTGAACACTGAAGCTTTCTTT.

This sequence joins TRBV2 and TRBJ1-2; 12 bases map to TRBD1. V shed 3 bases, J shed 8 bases, and the junction held 13 bases outside the gene matches. From germline, CDR1 is SNHLY and CDR2 FYNNEI. This CDR3 spans 17 amino acids. CDR3 amino acids: CASSDLSGTGGAKGYTF. The CDR3 bases are TGTGCCAGCAGTGATCTAAGCGGGACAGGGGGCGCAAAGGGCTACACCTTC.

The CDR3 DNA follows: TGTGCCAGTAGTATTACCCATCCGGGCATCTACCGGACTAGCGGGGGTGAGGAGACCCAGTACTTC. Amino acid sequence: CASSITHPGIYRTSGGEETQYF. The J gene is TRBJ2-5, the V gene TRBV19; 13 nucleotides match TRBD2. The CDR3 contains 22 residues. The V and J ends lost 3 bases and 5 bases, in that order; junction bases with no gene match: 24. Germline values: CDR1 LNHDA, CDR2 SQIVND (reference sequence).

Details on this clonotype: A clone one base away is much larger, so this may be a read error. CDR3 protein: CVSSLGTGGDYEQYV. In nucleotides, the CDR3 is TGTGTCAGCAGCTTAGGGACAGGGGGCGACTACGAGCAGTACGTC. The genes are TRBV7-6 and TRBJ2-7, with 12 bases identical to TRBD1. The CDR3 has 15 amino acids. Germline lookup yields CDR1 SGHVS and CDR2 FNYEAQ.

About this clonotype itself: Relative to the germline gene, one junction end is altered; a read error may explain this. The rearrangement links TRBV6-2 or TRBV6-3 to TRBJ1-1, with D perhaps TRBD1 (5 bases). Germline V gene sequence: CDR1 MNHEY, CDR2 SVGEGT. CDR3 length: 15 amino acids. CDR3 bases: TGTGCCAGCGAGCGCGGAGACAGCCCGAACACTGAAGCTTGCTTT. Translating gives CASERGDSPNTEACF.

The chain has TRBV2 and TRBJ2-2, with D perhaps matching TRBD1 or TRBD2 (6 bases each). Trimming took 6 bases from V and 5 from J, leaving 22 bases between them. The CDR3 runs to 17 residues. From germline, CDR1 is SNHLY and CDR2 FYNNEI. The DNA for the CDR3 is TGTGCCAGCAGCGAATCATCAACAGGGAGGAGGACCGGGGAGCTGTTTTTT. Protein product: CASSESSTGRRTGELFF. Full variable domain (remainder filled in from reference TRBV2 and TRBJ2-2): EPEVTQTPSHQVTQMGQEVILRCVPISNHLYFYWYRQILGQKVEFLVSFYNNEISEKSEIFDDQFSVERPDGSNFTLKIRSTKLEDSAMYFCASSESSTGRRTGELFFGEGSRLTVL.

This clonotype appeared a few times. V gene TRBV28 combines with J gene TRBJ2-5; unclear D gene. The CDR3 length is 15 residues. Looked up from germline, CDR1 is MDHEN and CDR2 is SYDVKM. V was shortened by 10 bases and J by 5 bases, with 23 bases between the two germline ends. The CDR3 loop is CATTTPGLAWETQYF. In DNA, the CDR3 is TGTGCCACAACCACCCCTGGGCTGGCGTGGGAGACCCAGTACTTC. The full variable domain, rest sourced from reference TRBV28 and TRBJ2-5, is DVKVTQSSRYLVKRTGEKVFLECVQDMDHENMFWYRQDPGLGLRLIYFSYDVKMKEKGDIPEGYSVSREKKERFSLILESASTNQTSMYLCATTTPGLAWETQYFGPGTRLLVL.

V gene TRBV29-1 combines with J gene TRBJ2-3; 8 bases are shared with TRBD1. CDR1 is SQVTM and CDR2 is ANQGSEA in the germline V gene. This CDR3 contains 13 residues. Trimming removed 7 bases from V and 6 bases from J; junction bases left unmatched: 9. CDR3 DNA sequence: TGCAGCGGGGGACAGGAGAATGGGGATACGCAGTATTTT. Protein product: CSGGQENGDTQYF.

The chain joins TRBV6-8 to TRBJ1-2, with a weak D call TRBD1 (5 bases). V lost 6 bases, J lost 3 bases, and 14 bases lay in between. Germline CDR1 MNHGY, CDR2 SAAAGT. The CDR3 length is 14 residues. DNA of the CDR3: TGTGCCAGCAGGGGACCTCTTTTTTACTATGGCTACACCTTC. Its translation is CASRGPLFYYGYTF.

This clonotype appeared a few times. The rearrangement joins TRBV7-2 to TRBJ1-1; D gene uncertain. Germline CDR1 is SGHTA and CDR2 is FQGNSA. The length of the CDR3 is 14 residues. V dropped 3 bases and J dropped 6 bases, with 14 bases sitting between them. The CDR3 reads CASSLEYSSPEAFF. The CDR3, as DNA: TGTGCCAGCAGCTTGGAGTATAGTTCCCCTGAAGCTTTCTTT.

This sequence joins TRBV12-5 and TRBJ2-5, with D uncertain. CDR1 LGHNT and CDR2 FRNRAP come from the germline V gene. Trimming took off 6 bases at V and 9 bases at J, with 8 bases between the two ends. This CDR3 comprises 10 residues. The DNA for the CDR3 is TGTGCTAGTGGCCCCGAACCCCAGTACTTC. Protein product: CASGPEPQYF.

The table lists this clonotype with many counts. The chain has TRBV28 and TRBJ2-1; maybe TRBD1 (5 bases). V was pared by 5 bases and J by 5 bases, with 7 bases between. This CDR3 has 12 residues. CDR1 MDHEN and CDR2 SYDVKM come from the germline V gene. The CDR3 DNA follows: TGTGCCAGCAGTGCAGGGAACAATGAGCAGTTCTTC. It translates to CASSAGNNEQFF. Drawing the rest from reference TRBV28 and TRBJ2-1, the complete variable domain is DVKVTQSSRYLVKRTGEKVFLECVQDMDHENMFWYRQDPGLGLRLIYFSYDVKMKEKGDIPEGYSVSREKKERFSLILESASTNQTSMYLCASSAGNNEQFFGPGTRLTVL.

This clonotype turned up a few times. The CDR3 here is CASGGNGELFF. CDR3 in DNA: TGCGCCAGCGGGGGTAACGGGGAGCTGTTTTTT. This chain connects TRBV10-2 to TRBJ2-2; D may be TRBD1 or TRBD2 (5 bases each). The CDR3 spans 11 residues. V was clipped by 8 bases and J by 7 bases, with 8 bases between them. Germline V lookup: CDR1 WSHSY, CDR2 SAAADI.